The source of this T cell receptor beta chain is a study of high-grade serous ovarian cancer treatment subgroups. The overall study: Mean per sample: around 13,000 reads, 6,000 to 8,000 unique TCR beta rearrangements. Study findings and constraints: Repertoire analysis covered CDR3 alone, not CDR1 or CDR2. Higher neoantigen levels went with greater TCR clonal relatedness. Same-patient tumor repertoires overlapped at about 0.11 to 0.85; different patients barely overlapped.

V was trimmed by 4 bases and J by 2 bases, leaving 12 bases between them. This CDR3 is built from 15 residues. Germline CDR1 and CDR2: LGHNA and YSLEER. Tumor samples were taken before definitive surgery or chemotherapy. Generated by immunoSEQ multiplex PCR, the TCRdb table keeps only in-frame clones and is missing some. The data show some 980 clones, with around 70% seen just once and 8% to 9% held by the top ten. Notes on this clone: Its antigen is as yet unknown.

The source material was tumor tissue. The clonotype was recovered from a human donor with high-grade serous ovarian cancer. The chain has TRBV4-3 and TRBJ2-1, with D possibly being TRBD1 or TRBD2 (5 bases each). The CDR3 protein is CASSPTGRTYNEQFF. The CDR3 nucleotides are TGCGCCAGCAGCCCCACGGGACGTACCTACAATGAGCAGTTCTTC.